This T cell receptor (beta chain) was profiled in a study of T cell changes during pregnancy in multiple sclerosis. Trimming cost V 5 bases and J 0 bases, with 13 bases left between them. Germline lookup yields CDR1 SNHLY and CDR2 FYNNEI. CDR3 size: 16 residues. Only in-frame clones appear in the TCRdb table, and some are missing; sequencing was by immunoSEQ multiplex PCR. The profile shows tens of thousands of clones, just over 85% of them singletons. This clone was observed a single time. The receptor was derived from a female donor in good health, enrolled as a control in a pregnancy study. This chain uses TRBV2 with TRBJ1-4; maybe TRBD1 (5 bases). The sequencing used CD8+ T cells from peripheral blood mononuclear cells, collected in the first trimester of pregnancy. The CDR3: CASSQDSSSTNEKLFF. The CDR3 DNA reads TGTGCCAGCAGTCAAGACAGTTCTTCAACTAATGAAAAACTGTTTTTT. Variable domain in full (rest from reference TRBV2 and TRBJ1-4): EPEVTQTPSHQVTQMGQEVILRCVPISNHLYFYWYRQILGQKVEFLVSFYNNEISEKSEIFDDQFSVERPDGSNFTLKIRSTKLEDSAMYFCASSQDSSSTNEKLFFGSGTQLSVL.